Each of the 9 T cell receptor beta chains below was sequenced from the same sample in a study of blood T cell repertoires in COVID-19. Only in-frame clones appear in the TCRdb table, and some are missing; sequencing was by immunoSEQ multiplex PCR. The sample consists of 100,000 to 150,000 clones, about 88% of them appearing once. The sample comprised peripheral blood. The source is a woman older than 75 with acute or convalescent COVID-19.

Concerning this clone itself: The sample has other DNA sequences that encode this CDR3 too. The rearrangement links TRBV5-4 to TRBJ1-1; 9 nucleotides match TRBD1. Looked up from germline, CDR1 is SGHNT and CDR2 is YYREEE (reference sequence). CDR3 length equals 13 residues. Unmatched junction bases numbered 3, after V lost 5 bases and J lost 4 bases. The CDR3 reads CASSLTGGTEAFF. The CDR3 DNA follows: TGTGCCAGCAGTCTGACAGGGGGCACTGAAGCTTTCTTT. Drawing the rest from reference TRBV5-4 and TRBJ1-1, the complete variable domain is ETGVTQSPTHLIKTRGQQVTLRCSSQSGHNTVSWYQQALGQGPQFIFQYYREEENGRGNFPPRFSGLQFPNYSSELNVNALELDDSALYLCASSLTGGTEAFFGQGTRLTVV.

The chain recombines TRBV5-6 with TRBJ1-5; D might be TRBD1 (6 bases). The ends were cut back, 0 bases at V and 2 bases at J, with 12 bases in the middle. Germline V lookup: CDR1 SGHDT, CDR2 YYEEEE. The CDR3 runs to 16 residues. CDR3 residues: CASSLGGGGGNQPQHF. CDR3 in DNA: TGTGCCAGCAGCTTGGGGGGCGGGGGCGGCAATCAGCCCCAGCATTTT.

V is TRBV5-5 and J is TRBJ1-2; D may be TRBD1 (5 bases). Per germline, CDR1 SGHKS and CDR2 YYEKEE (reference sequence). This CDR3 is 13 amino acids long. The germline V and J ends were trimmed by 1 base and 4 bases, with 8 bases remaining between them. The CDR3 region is CASSLRGSYGYTF. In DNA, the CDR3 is TGTGCCAGCAGCTTGAGGGGCAGCTATGGCTACACCTTC.

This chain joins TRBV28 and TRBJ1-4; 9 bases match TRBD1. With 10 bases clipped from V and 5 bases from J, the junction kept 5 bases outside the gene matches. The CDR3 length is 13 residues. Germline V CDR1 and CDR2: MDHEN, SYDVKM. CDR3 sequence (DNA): TGTGCCACGACCGGGACAGGGAATGAAAAACTGTTTTTT. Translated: CATTGTGNEKLFF.

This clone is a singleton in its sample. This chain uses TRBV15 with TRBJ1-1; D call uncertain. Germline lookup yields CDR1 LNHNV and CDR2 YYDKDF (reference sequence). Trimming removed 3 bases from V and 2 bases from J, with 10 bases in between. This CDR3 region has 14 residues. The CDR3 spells CATSSPGRNTEAFF. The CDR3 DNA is TGTGCCACCAGCAGTCCCGGGAGAAACACTGAAGCTTTCTTT.

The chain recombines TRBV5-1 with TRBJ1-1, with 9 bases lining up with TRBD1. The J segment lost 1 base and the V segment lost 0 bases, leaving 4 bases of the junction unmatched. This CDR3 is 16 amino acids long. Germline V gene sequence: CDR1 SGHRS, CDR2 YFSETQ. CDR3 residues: CASSLGTGARNTEAFF. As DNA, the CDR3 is TGCGCCAGCAGCTTGGGGACAGGGGCTAGGAACACTGAAGCTTTCTTT.

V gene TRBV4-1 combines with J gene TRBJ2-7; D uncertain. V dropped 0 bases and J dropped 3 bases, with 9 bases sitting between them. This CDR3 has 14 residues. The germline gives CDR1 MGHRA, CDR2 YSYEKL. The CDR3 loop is CASSQDEVFYEQYF. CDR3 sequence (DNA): TGCGCCAGCAGCCAAGATGAGGTTTTCTACGAGCAGTACTTC.

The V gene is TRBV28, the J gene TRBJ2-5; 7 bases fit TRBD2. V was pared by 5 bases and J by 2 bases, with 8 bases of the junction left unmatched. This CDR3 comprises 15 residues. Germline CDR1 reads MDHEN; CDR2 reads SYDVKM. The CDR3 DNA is TGTGCCAGCAGTACCGTGCGGCGGGGGCAAGAGACCCAGTACTTC. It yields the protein CASSTVRRGQETQYF.

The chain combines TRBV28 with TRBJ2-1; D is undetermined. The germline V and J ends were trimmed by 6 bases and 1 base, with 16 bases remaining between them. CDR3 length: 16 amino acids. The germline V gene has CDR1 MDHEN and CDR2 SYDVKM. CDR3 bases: TGTGCCAGCAGCCCCCCGGGTCCCCGGTCCTACAATGAGCAGTTCTTC. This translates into CASSPPGPRSYNEQFF.